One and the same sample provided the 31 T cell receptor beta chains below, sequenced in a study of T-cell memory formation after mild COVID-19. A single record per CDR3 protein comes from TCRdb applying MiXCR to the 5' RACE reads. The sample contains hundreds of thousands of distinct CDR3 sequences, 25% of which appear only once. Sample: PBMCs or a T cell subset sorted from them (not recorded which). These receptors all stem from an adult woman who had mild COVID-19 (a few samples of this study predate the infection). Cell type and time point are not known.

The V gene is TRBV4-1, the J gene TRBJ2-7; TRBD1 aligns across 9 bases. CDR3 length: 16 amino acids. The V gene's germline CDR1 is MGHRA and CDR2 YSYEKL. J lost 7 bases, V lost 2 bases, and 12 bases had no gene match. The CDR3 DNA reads TGCGCCAGCAGCCAATTTCCGGGACAGGGTCTTGGGGAGCAGTACTTC. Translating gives CASSQFPGQGLGEQYF.

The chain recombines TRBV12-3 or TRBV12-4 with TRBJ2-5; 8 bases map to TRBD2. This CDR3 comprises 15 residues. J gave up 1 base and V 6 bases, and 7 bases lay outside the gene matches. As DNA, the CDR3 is TGTGCCAGCAGCACCCCGGGGGGGACCCAAGAGACCCAGTACTTC. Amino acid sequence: CASSTPGGTQETQYF.

Here the CDR3 DNA reads TGTGCCAGCATTGGGATTGGCGGGAGGGCCGAGGGAGATACGCAGTATTTT. This gives the protein CASIGIGGRAEGDTQYF. This chain connects TRBV7-9 to TRBJ2-3; 9 bases are a match to TRBD2. CDR1 and CDR2 (germline): SEHNR, FQNEAQ (reference sequence). The CDR3 covers 17 residues. V shed 7 bases and J 5 bases; nucleotides not matched to a gene: 16.

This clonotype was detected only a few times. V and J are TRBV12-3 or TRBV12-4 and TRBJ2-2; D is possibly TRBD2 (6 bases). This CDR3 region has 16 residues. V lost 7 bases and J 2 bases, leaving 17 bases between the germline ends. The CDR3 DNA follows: TGTGCCAGCACCGCGGCCGGGACTCGTAACACCGGGGAGCTGTTTTTT. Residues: CASTAAGTRNTGELFF.

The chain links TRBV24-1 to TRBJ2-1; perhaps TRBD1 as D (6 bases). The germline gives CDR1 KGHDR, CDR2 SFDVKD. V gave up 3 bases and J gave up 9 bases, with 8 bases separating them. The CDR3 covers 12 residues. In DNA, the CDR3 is TGTGCCACCAGTGATGGGGGCCTTGAGCAGTTCTTC. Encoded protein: CATSDGGLEQFF.

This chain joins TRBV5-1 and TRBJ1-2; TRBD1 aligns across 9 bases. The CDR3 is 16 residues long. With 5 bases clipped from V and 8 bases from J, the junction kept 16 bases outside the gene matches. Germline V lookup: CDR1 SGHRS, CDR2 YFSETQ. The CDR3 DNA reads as TGCGCCAGCAGTCCCTCCGTCGGGACAGGGAGATCCGGCTACACCTTC. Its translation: CASSPSVGTGRSGYTF.

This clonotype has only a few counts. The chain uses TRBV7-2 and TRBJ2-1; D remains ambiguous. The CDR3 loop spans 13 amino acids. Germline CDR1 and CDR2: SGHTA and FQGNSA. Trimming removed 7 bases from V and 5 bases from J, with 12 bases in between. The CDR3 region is CASTFYLNNEQFF. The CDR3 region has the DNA TGTGCCAGCACCTTCTACTTAAACAATGAGCAGTTCTTC.

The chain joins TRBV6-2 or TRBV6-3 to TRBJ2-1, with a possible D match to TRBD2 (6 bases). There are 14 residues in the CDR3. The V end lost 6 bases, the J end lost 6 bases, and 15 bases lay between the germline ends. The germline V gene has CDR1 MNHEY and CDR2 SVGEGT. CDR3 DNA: TGTGCCAGCAGAACCGGGACTTTCTTCAATGAGCAGTTCTTC. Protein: CASRTGTFFNEQFF.

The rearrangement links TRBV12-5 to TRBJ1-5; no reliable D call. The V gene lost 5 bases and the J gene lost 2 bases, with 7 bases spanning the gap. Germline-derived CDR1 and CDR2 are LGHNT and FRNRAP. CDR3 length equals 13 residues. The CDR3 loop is CASGPGGNQPQHF. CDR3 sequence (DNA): TGTGCTAGTGGTCCCGGAGGCAATCAGCCCCAGCATTTT.

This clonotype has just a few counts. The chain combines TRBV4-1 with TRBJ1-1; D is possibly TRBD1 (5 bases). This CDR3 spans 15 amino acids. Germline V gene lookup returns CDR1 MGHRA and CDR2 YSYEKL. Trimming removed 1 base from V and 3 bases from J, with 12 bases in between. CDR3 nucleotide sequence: TGCGCCAGCAGCCAAGTTTGGCAGGGTCACACTGAAGCTTTCTTT. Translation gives CASSQVWQGHTEAFF.

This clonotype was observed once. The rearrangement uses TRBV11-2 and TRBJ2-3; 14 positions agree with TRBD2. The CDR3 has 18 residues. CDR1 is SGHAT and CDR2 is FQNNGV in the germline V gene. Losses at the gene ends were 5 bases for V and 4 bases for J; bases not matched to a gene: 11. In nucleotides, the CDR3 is TGTGCCAGCAGCCACCTGGGACTAGCGGGAGAGGATGCAGATACGCAGTATTTT. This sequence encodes CASSHLGLAGEDADTQYF.

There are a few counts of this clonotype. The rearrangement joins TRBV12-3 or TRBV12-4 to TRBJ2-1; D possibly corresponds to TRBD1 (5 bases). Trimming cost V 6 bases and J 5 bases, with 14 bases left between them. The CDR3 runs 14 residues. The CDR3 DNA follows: TGTGCCAGCAGCCCCTGGGGCAGTGACAATGAGCAGTTCTTC. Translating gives CASSPWGSDNEQFF.

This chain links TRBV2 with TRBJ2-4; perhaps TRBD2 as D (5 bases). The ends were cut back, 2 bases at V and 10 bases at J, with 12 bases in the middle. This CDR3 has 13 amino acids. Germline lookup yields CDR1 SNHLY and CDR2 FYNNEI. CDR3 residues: CASSESLGAIQYF. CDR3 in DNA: TGTGCCAGCAGTGAATCGTTGGGAGCTATTCAGTACTTC.

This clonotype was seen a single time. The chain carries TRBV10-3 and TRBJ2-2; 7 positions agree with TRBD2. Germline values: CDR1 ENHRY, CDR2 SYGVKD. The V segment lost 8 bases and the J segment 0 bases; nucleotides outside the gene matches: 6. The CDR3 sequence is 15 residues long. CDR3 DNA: TGTGCCATCGGGGCGGGAGCCGCGAACACCGGGGAGCTGTTTTTT. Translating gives CAIGAGAANTGELFF.

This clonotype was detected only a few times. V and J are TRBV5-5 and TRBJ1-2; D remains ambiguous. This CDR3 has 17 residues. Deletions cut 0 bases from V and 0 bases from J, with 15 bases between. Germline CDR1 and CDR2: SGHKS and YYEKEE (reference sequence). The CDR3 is CASSLAGLLFTNYGYTF. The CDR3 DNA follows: TGTGCCAGCAGCTTGGCCGGGCTCCTTTTTACTAACTATGGCTACACCTTC.

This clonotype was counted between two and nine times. CDR3 amino acids: CASSQALSDTGELFF. As DNA, the CDR3 is TGCGCCAGCAGCCAAGCTCTTAGCGACACCGGGGAGCTGTTTTTT. V is TRBV4-1 and J is TRBJ2-2; D possibly corresponds to TRBD2 (5 bases). The CDR3 totals 15 residues. Trimming left V 1 base short and J 3 bases short, with 9 bases between. CDR1 and CDR2 (germline): MGHRA, YSYEKL.

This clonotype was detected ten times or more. The CDR3 DNA reads as TGTGCCAGCAGCCCTGACGGGTCCTACGAGCAGTACTTC. Its translation is CASSPDGSYEQYF. The rearrangement joins TRBV4-2 to TRBJ2-7; D is unclear. The CDR3 has 13 residues. V lost 4 bases to trimming and J lost 1 base, with 8 bases between them. Germline V gene data show CDR1 as LGHNA and CDR2 as YNFKEQ.

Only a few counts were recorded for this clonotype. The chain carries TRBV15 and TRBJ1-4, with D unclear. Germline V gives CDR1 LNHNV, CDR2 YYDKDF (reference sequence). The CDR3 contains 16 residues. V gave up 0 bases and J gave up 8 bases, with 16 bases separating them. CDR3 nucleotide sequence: TGTGCCACCAGCAGAGATCCCTTCACACCGGGGGAAAAACTGTTTTTT. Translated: CATSRDPFTPGEKLFF. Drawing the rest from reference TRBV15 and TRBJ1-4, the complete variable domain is DAMVIQNPRYQVTQFGKPVTLSCSQTLNHNVMYWYQQKSSQAPKLLFHYYDKDFNNEADTPDNFQSRRPNTSFCFLDIRSPGLGDTAMYLCATSRDPFTPGEKLFFGSGTQLSVL.

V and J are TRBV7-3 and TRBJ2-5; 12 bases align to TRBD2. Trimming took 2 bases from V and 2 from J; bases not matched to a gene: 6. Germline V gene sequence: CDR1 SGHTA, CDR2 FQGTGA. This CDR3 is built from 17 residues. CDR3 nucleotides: TGTGCCAGCAGCTTAGGACTAGCGGGACCGGAGCAAGAGACCCAGTACTTC. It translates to CASSLGLAGPEQETQYF.

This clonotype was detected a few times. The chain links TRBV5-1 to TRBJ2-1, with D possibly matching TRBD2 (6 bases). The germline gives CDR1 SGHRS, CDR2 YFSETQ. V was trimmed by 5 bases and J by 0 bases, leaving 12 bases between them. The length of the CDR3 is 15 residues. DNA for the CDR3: TGCGCCAGCAGGACCGTCGGGAGCTCCTACAATGAGCAGTTCTTC. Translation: CASRTVGSSYNEQFF.

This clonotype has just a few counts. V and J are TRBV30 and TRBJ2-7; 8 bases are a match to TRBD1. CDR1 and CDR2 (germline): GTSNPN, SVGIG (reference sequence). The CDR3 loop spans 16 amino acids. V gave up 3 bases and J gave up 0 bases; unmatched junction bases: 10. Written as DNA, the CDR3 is TGTGCCTGGAGGAGACGACAGGGGCGGAACTCCTACGAGCAGTACTTC. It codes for CAWRRRQGRNSYEQYF. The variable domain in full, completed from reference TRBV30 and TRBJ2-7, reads SQTIHQWPATLVQPVGSPLSLECTVEGTSNPNLYWYRQAAGRGLQLLFYSVGIGQISSEVPQNLSASRPQDRQFILSSKKLLLSDSGFYLCAWRRRQGRNSYEQYFGPGTRLTVT.

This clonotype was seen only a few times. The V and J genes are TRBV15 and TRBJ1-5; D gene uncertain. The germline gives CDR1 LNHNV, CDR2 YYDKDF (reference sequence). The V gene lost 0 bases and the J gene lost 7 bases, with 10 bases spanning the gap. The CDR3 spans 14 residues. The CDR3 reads CATSRDLLGQPQHF. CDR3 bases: TGTGCCACCAGCAGAGACCTCCTCGGACAGCCCCAGCATTTT.

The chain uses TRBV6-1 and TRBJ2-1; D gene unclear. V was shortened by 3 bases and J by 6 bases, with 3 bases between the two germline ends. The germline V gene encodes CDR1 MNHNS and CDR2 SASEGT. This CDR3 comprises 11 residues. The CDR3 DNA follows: TGTGCCAGCAGTGATCTCAATGAGCAGTTCTTC. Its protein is CASSDLNEQFF.

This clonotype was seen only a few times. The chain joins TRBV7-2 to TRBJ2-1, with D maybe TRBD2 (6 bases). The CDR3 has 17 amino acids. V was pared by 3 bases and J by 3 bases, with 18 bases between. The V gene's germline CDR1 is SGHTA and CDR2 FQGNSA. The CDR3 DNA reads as TGTGCCAGCAGCTTTTATGCGGGACGGGAGATCTACAATGAGCAGTTCTTC. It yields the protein CASSFYAGREIYNEQFF.

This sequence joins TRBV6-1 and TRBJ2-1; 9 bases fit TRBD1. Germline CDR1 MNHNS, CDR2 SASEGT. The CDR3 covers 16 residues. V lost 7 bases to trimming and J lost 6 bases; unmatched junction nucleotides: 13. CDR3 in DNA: TGTGCCAGCACCGAACTGACAGGGGGTACTGGCAATGAGCAGTTCTTC. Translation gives CASTELTGGTGNEQFF.

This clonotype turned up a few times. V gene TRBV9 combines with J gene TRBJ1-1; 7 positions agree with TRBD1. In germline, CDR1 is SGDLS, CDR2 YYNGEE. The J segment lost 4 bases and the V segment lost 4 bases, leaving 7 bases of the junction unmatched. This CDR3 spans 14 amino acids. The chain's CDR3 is CASSLRGRVTEAFF. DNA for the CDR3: TGTGCCAGCAGCCTCAGGGGGAGGGTCACTGAAGCTTTCTTT.

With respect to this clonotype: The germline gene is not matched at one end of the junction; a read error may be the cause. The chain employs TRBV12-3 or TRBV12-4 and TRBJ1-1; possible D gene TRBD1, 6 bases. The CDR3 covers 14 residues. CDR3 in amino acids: CASSFLTGNAEAFF. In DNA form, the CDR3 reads TGTGCCAGCAGTTTCCTCACAGGGAACGCTGAAGCTTTCTTT.

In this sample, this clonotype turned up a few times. This CDR3 reads CASSLAGIRETQYF. CDR3 coding DNA: TGCGCCAGCAGCTTAGCAGGGATTCGTGAGACCCAGTACTTC. The rearrangement joins TRBV5-1 to TRBJ2-5; the D gene is possibly TRBD1 (5 bases). The CDR3 spans 14 residues. CDR1 SGHRS and CDR2 YFSETQ come from the germline V gene. V shed 2 bases and J shed 5 bases, with 13 bases lying between them.

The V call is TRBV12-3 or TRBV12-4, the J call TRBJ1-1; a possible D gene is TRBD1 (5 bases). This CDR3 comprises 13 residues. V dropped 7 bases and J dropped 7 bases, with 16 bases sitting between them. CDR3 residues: CASMRDAGSEAFF. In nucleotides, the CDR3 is TGTGCCAGCATGCGGGACGCCGGGAGTGAAGCTTTCTTT.

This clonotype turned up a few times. The CDR3 protein is CASSGRTSGINEQFF. The CDR3 region has the DNA TGTGCCAGCAGCGGACGGACTAGCGGGATCAATGAGCAGTTCTTC. This chain joins TRBV7-2 and TRBJ2-1; 12 positions match TRBD2. The junction had 5 bases not matched to a gene; V was cut back by 5 bases and J by 6 bases. Germline CDR1 is SGHTA and CDR2 is FQGNSA. The length of the CDR3 is 15 residues.

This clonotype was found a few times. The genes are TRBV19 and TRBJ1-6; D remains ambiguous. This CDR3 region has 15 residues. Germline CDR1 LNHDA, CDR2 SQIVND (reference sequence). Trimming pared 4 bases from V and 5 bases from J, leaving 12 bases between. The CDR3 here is CASSTTTLHNSPLHF. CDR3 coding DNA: TGTGCCAGTAGTACCACGACGCTCCATAATTCACCCCTCCACTTT.